The 13 T cell receptor beta chains below come from one sample, sequenced in a study of shared clonotypes between healthy human individuals. Positive CCR7 selection of CD45RO-negative cells yielded the naive CD8 cells, and terminally differentiated effector memory CD45RA+ cells were excluded. Sequencing was performed with immunoSEQ multiplex PCR; in TCRdb, only in-frame clones are kept and a portion is missing. The profile shows around 2.1 million clones, 93% of them singletons. The specimen sequenced was naive CD8+ T cells from PBMCs. The source of these receptors is a man aged 18-30 years in good health. Some clones in this sample may be carry-over from other donors' samples.

In DNA form, the CDR3 reads TGTGCCAGCAGCCCCCGGGCATCTGGGGCCAACGTCCTGACTTTC. Translating it yields CASSPRASGANVLTF. The chain couples TRBV9 to TRBJ2-6, with D uncertain. The length of the CDR3 is 15 residues. V lost 4 bases and J lost 1, with 9 bases in between. Germline V CDR1 and CDR2: SGDLS, YYNGEE.

With respect to this clone: The same CDR3 also results from other DNA sequences found in this sample. This chain links TRBV5-8 with TRBJ2-7; D is uncertain. Deletions cut 0 bases from V and 3 bases from J, with 7 bases between. The CDR3 totals 13 residues. Germline V CDR1 and CDR2: SGHTS, YDEGEE. The CDR3 sequence: CASSLVGSYEQYF. DNA of the CDR3: TGTGCCAGCAGCTTGGTAGGAAGCTACGAGCAGTACTTC.

V usage is TRBV7-8 and J usage is TRBJ1-2, with D unclear. This CDR3 is built from 13 residues. The germline V and J ends were trimmed by 3 bases and 8 bases, with 13 bases remaining between them. Germline-derived CDR1 and CDR2 are SGHVS and FQNEAQ. This CDR3 reads CASSFDGADGYTF. The CDR3, as DNA: TGTGCCAGCAGCTTTGACGGAGCTGACGGCTACACCTTC.

The CDR3 nucleotides read TGTGCCAGCAGTAGACAGGGAAGCACAGATACGCAGTATTTT. Amino acids: CASSRQGSTDTQYF. The V gene is TRBV6-1, the J gene TRBJ2-3, with 7 bases fitting TRBD1. The V gene end was trimmed by 5 bases and the J gene end by 0 bases; junction bases not matched to a gene: 2. CDR1 and CDR2 (germline): MNHNS, SASEGT. The CDR3 is 14 amino acids.

V and J are TRBV7-8 and TRBJ2-2; TRBD2 matches at 11 bases. V lost 3 bases and J lost 6; bases outside the gene matches: 6. This CDR3 spans 16 amino acids. The germline CDR1 and CDR2 sequences are SGHVS and FQNEAQ. The CDR3 nucleotides are TGTGCCAGCAGCTTCACTAGCGGGAGTGTAGCCGGGGAGCTGTTTTTT. Residues: CASSFTSGSVAGELFF.

The count of this clone is one. The rearrangement joins TRBV6-5 to TRBJ2-3, with 8 bases that match TRBD1. The CDR3 is made up of 15 amino acids. V shed 5 bases and J 2 bases; nucleotides not matched to a gene: 6. The germline V gene encodes CDR1 MNHEY and CDR2 SVGAGI. In nucleotides, the CDR3 is TGTGCCAGCAGTCACAGGGGGAGCGTCACAGATACGCAGTATTTT. As protein: CASSHRGSVTDTQYF.

This chain joins TRBV4-1 and TRBJ2-3; tentatively, D is TRBD1 or TRBD2 (5 bases each). Germline V gene data show CDR1 as MGHRA and CDR2 as YSYEKL. With 0 bases removed from V and 14 bases from J, the gap between germline ends came to 18 bases. This CDR3 has 14 amino acids. Here the CDR3 reads CASSQDSGTLDRYF. In nucleotides, the CDR3 is TGCGCCAGCAGCCAAGACTCCGGGACCCTCGATCGGTATTTT.

The genes are TRBV4-3 and TRBJ1-4; 9 nucleotides line up with TRBD1. Germline-derived CDR1 and CDR2 are LGHNA and YSLEER. This CDR3 spans 16 amino acids. V trimming: 2 bases; J trimming: 5 bases; junction bases outside the gene matches: 6. This chain's CDR3 is CASSQHTGGMNEKLFF. The CDR3 nucleotides are TGCGCCAGCAGCCAACATACAGGGGGCATGAATGAAAAACTGTTTTTT.

The chain uses TRBV27 and TRBJ2-7, with 9 bases identical to TRBD2. Trimming removed 3 bases from V and 4 bases from J; junction bases left unmatched: 4. The CDR3 covers 14 residues. From germline, CDR1 is MNHEY and CDR2 SMNVEV (reference sequence). CDR3 coding DNA: TGTGCCAGCAGTTTTGCTAGCGGGGTATACGAGCAGTACTTC. Translation: CASSFASGVYEQYF.

The chain carries TRBV30 and TRBJ2-6; TRBD1 is a possible D gene (6 bases). Trimming left V 4 bases short and J 3 bases short, with 19 bases between. Per germline, CDR1 GTSNPN and CDR2 SVGIG (reference sequence). CDR3 size: 17 residues. For the CDR3, the DNA is TGTGCCTGGAATCCGCGACAGGCGGAGCTTGGGGCCAACGTCCTGACTTTC. Residues: CAWNPRQAELGANVLTF.

V is TRBV5-8 and J is TRBJ1-2, with 10 positions matching TRBD1. Losses at the gene ends were 5 bases for V and 8 bases for J; bases not matched to a gene: 6. The CDR3 consists of 13 residues. Germline V gene data show CDR1 as SGHTS and CDR2 as YDEGEE. The CDR3 spells CASRPGQGNGYTF. Here the CDR3 DNA reads TGTGCCAGCAGGCCGGGACAGGGGAACGGCTACACCTTC.

This clone appeared once. This CDR3 reads CASSRTVSSGNTIYF. The CDR3 bases are TGTGCCAGCAGCCGCACGGTGAGCTCTGGAAACACCATATATTTT. This sequence joins TRBV28 and TRBJ1-3; D is uncertain. CDR1 is MDHEN, CDR2 SYDVKM, per germline. V lost 6 bases, J lost 0 bases, and 12 bases lay in between. CDR3 size: 15 residues.

V usage is TRBV9 and J usage is TRBJ2-2, with D tentatively TRBD1 (6 bases). The germline V gene has CDR1 SGDLS and CDR2 YYNGEE. CDR3 size: 16 residues. Trimming removed 0 bases at V and 4 bases at J, with 13 bases between. The CDR3 protein is CASSVGARGVTGELFF. CDR3 sequence (DNA): TGTGCCAGCAGCGTAGGCGCCAGGGGAGTCACCGGGGAGCTGTTTTTT.